This T cell receptor (beta chain) was identified during a study of OX40 agonist ivuxolimab in advanced cancers. Germline loops: CDR1 WNHNN, CDR2 SYGVQD (reference sequence). The CDR3 is 14 residues long. Between the trimmed V and J ends, which lost 0 bases and 7 bases, there was a span of 10 bases. TCRdb keeps only in-frame clones here, not all; method: immunoSEQ multiplex PCR. Here the sample spans about 69,000 clones, around 87% being singletons. Study results and limitations: Relatively little clonal expansion, among the lowest observed, appeared in partial responders at 0.1-3.0 mg/kg.

This clone was picked up a small number of times. Its antigen is unknown. The cohort excluded patients with autoimmune disease history or systemic immunosuppression. V and J are TRBV10-1 and TRBJ1-5; D is possibly TRBD1 (5 bases). The sample consisted of CD4+ or CD8+ T cells sorted from blood, taken in a trial of the OX40 agonist ivuxolimab. This clonotype was sampled from an adult with an advanced solid tumor such as melanoma, head and neck, liver or kidney cancer. Here the CDR3 DNA reads TGCGCCAGCAGTGAGTCTGGGGCTGGGCAGCCCCAGCATTTT. It yields the protein CASSESGAGQPQHF.